A selection of T cell receptor beta chains follows, all from one sample in a study of tumor-infiltrating lymphocytes in glioblastoma multiforme. TCRdb called the multiplex PCR reads again in MiXCR, with one record for every CDR3 protein. This sample has some 14,000 distinct CDR3 sequences; roughly 70% occur once, and the top ten carry around half. Sample: brain tumor tissue. The receptor source for this set is a male donor with glioblastoma. The CDR3 runs from the conserved cysteine through the conserved F or W. A D gene is named only where the DNA matches it firmly. Not every row has a clone size; where given, it reads once, few, many or a size class.

V	D	size	J	DNA	CDR3
TRBV12-3/TRBV12-4	-	-	TRBJ1-3	TGTGCCAGCAGTTGGGACTCTGGAAACACCATATATTTT	CASSWDSGNTIYF
TRBV10-3	-	many	TRBJ2-4	TGTGCCATCAGTGGGGGAATCTTAGCCAAAAACATTCAGTACTTC	CAISGGILAKNIQYF
TRBV11-2	-	-	TRBJ2-1	TGTGCCAGCAGCTACGGTCGGGGGAATGAGCAGTCCTTC	CASSYGRGNEQSF
TRBV20-1	-	-	TRBJ1-1	TGCAGTGCTAGAGCCAGGGACACTGAAGCTTTCTTT	CSARARDTEAFF
TRBV20-1	-	once	TRBJ2-3	TGCAGTGCTGCGGGTGCAGATACGCAGTATTTT	CSAAGADTQYF
TRBV4-1	-	-	TRBJ1-1	TGCGTCACCGGCCAAGAGATTTCGACTGAAGCTTTCTTT	CVTGQEISTEAFF
TRBV28	TRBD1	many	TRBJ2-7	TGTGCCAGCAGTTTATTTGGGACAGGGTCCTACGAGCAGTACTTC	CASSLFGTGSYEQYF
TRBV28	-	-	TRBJ2-1	TGTGCCAGTTCCCGGGACTTCAGCTACAATGGGCATTTCTTC	CASSRDFSYNGHFF
TRBV11-3	TRBD1	many	TRBJ2-1	TGTGCCAGCAGCTTAGGGGCCGGGACAGGGGGCACAAATGAGCAGTTCTTC	CASSLGAGTGGTNEQFF
TRBV30	-	-	TRBJ1-5	TGTGCCTGGGGTGTGGGAGACGATCAGCCCCAGCATTTT	CAWGVGDDQPQHF
TRBV5-4	TRBD1	-	TRBJ2-5	TGTGCCAGCAGCCGCCGGGACAGGGGGCGGGGGGAGACCCAGTACTTC	CASSRRDRGRGETQYF
TRBV20-1	-	-	TRBJ1-1	TGCAGTGCTAAAGGGCTGGGCACTGAAGCTTTCTTT	CSAKGLGTEAFF
TRBV20-1	-	-	TRBJ2-5	TGCAGTGCTAGGTTAGGGATGGAGACCCAGTACTTC	CSARLGMETQYF
TRBV11-3	-	-	TRBJ1-1	TGTGCCAGCAGCTTAGGGGCCCAAATTGGGTACACTGAAGCTTTCTTT	CASSLGAQIGYTEAFF
TRBV20-1	-	medium-sized	TRBJ2-5	TGCAGTGCTAGAGTCCCACTAGTGGGCCCGATACAAGAGACCCAGTACTTC	CSARVPLVGPIQETQYF
TRBV12-3/TRBV12-4	TRBD2	-	TRBJ2-1	TGTGCCAGCAGTTGGTCCCTTCTAGCGGGTGACACAAGTGAGCAGTTCTTC	CASSWSLLAGDTSEQFF
TRBV20-1	TRBD1	-	TRBJ1-6	TGCAGTGCTAGAGAGGAAGACAGGGGAAGTTCACCCCTCCACTTT	CSAREEDRGSSPLHF
TRBV11-1	-	-	TRBJ2-5	TGTGCCAGCAGCACTAGGCGGGCAGGGAGAGAGACCCAGTACTTC	CASSTRRAGRETQYF
TRBV11-2	-	-	TRBJ2-1	TGTGCCAGAAGCTTAGTTTCTGGCGGGAAGGGTTCCTACAATGAGCCGTTATTC	CARSLVSGGKGSYNEPLF
TRBV6-6	-	once	TRBJ2-1	TGTGCCAGCACTCCTGAAGCCTCCTACAATGAGCAGTTCTTC	CASTPEASYNEQFF
TRBV20-1	TRBD1	-	TRBJ1-6	TGCAGTGCTAGAGAGGATGACAGGGGAAGTTCACCCCTCCACTTT	CSAREDDRGSSPLHF
TRBV6-2/TRBV6-3	TRBD2	once	TRBJ2-3	TGTGCCAGCAGTTCGGGACTAGCGGGGGCGGATACAGATACGCAGTATTTT	CASSSGLAGADTDTQYF
TRBV20-1	TRBD2	-	TRBJ2-7	TGCAGTGCTAGAGATAGTGGCGGGAGCCCCTACGAGCAGTACTTC	CSARDSGGSPYEQYF
TRBV6-2/TRBV6-3	-	-	TRBJ2-1	TGTGCCAGCAGTTACGAGAGGGTCCATGAGCTCTTC	CASSYERVHELF
TRBV11-2	-	-	TRBJ1-1	TGTGCCAGCAGCTTAGGGGATATCCGGGGAGCTTTCTTT	CASSLGDIRGAFF
TRBV11-2	-	once	TRBJ2-5	TGTGCCAGCAGCTTTCTAGGAACAGAGACCCAGTACTTC	CASSFLGTETQYF
TRBV29-1	TRBD1	-	TRBJ2-5	TGCAGCGTTGGGGACAGATTTCAAGAGACCCAGTACTTC	CSVGDRFQETQYF
TRBV29-1	-	few	TRBJ1-6	TGCAGCGTTGCCAGTGACAGAGAATCTCACCTCCACTTT	CSVASDRESHLHF
TRBV5-6	TRBD2	-	TRBJ2-1	TGTGGCAGCAGCGCCCTGACTAGCGGGAGCCACAATGAGCAGTTCTTC	CGSSALTSGSHNEQFF
TRBV10-3	-	-	TRBJ1-5	TGTGCCAGCGCGACGGGGGATAGCAATCAGCCCCAGCATTTT	CASATGDSNQPQHF
TRBV5-6	-	-	TRBJ2-3	TGTGCCAGCAGCTGGCGAGATGCGCAGTACTTT	CASSWRDAQYF
TRBV4-1	TRBD1	many	TRBJ1-1	TGCGCCAGCAGCAACCCGACAGGGTTGAACACTGAAGCTTTCTTT	CASSNPTGLNTEAFF
TRBV6-1	-	many	TRBJ2-5	TGTGCCAGCAGTGCAACGGTGGGAGAGACCCAGTACTTC	CASSATVGETQYF
TRBV28	-	-	TRBJ1-5	TGTGCCAGCAGCCCTTCAGTGGGATCGAATCACCCCCACCATTTT	CASSPSVGSNHPHHF
TRBV5-5	TRBD2	-	TRBJ2-1	TGTGCCAGCAGCCGAGGGGCTAGCGGGGACAATGAGCAGTTCTTC	CASSRGASGDNEQFF
TRBV11-1	-	-	TRBJ2-1	TGTGCCAGCAGCTCCCTCGGAGCTGAGCAGTTCTTC	CASSSLGAEQFF
TRBV30	-	large	TRBJ2-6	TGTGCCTGTACAGGGTGCTCTGGGGCCAACGTCCTGACTTTC	CACTGCSGANVLTF
TRBV11-3	-	-	TRBJ2-3	TGTGCCAGCAGCCAAAACACAGATACGCAGTATTTT	CASSQNTDTQYF
TRBV6-1	-	-	TRBJ2-7	TGTGCCAGCAATGGAAGGGGAGCCTACGAGCAGTACTTC	CASNGRGAYEQYF
TRBV20-1	TRBD1	-	TRBJ2-4	TGCAGTGATAGAGACCCGGGCAGGGGGTTTCGGAAAGCCAAAAACATTCAGTACTTC	CSDRDPGRGFRKAKNIQYF
TRBV20-1	TRBD1	-	TRBJ2-1	TGCAGTGACAGGGGGACAGAGTACAATGAGCAGTTCTTC	CSDRGTEYNEQFF
TRBV11-3	-	-	TRBJ2-1	TGTGCCAGCAGCTTAGATAGCGATGAGCAGTTCTTC	CASSLDSDEQFF
TRBV30	-	-	TRBJ2-1	TGTGCCCGGGAACGGATGAGCTCAGCTAAGCAGTTCTTC	CARERMSSAKQFF
TRBV11-3	TRBD2	-	TRBJ2-3	TGTGCCAGCAGCCGTGCTAGCGGGATAAGCACAGATACGCGGTATTTT	CASSRASGISTDTRYF
TRBV30	-	-	TRBJ2-3	TGTGCCTGGAGCGGGGAGGTTGATACACAGTATTTT	CAWSGEVDTQYF
TRBV29-1	TRBD1	-	TRBJ1-6	TGCAACGTTGCCAGGGACAGAGAATCCCCCCTCCAGTTT	CNVARDRESPLQF
TRBV20-1	-	few	TRBJ2-3	TGCAGTGCTCTTACCGACATAAGCACAGATACGCAGTATTTT	CSALTDISTDTQYF
TRBV29-1	TRBD1	-	TRBJ2-1	TGCAGCGTTGAACGGGACAGGGACACTGAGCAGTTCTTC	CSVERDRDTEQFF
TRBV11-2	-	-	TRBJ1-1	TGTGCCGGCAGCATAGGGTTGAGGGACACTGAAGCTTTCTTT	CAGSIGLRDTEAFF
TRBV5-5	-	-	TRBJ2-5	TGTGTCAGCGACTTGGGGGGCGAGACCCAGTACTTC	CVSDLGGETQYF
TRBV29-1	-	-	TRBJ1-6	TGCAGTGTTGCCAGGGAAAGAGGATCACCCCTCCACTTT	CSVARERGSPLHF
TRBV30	-	many	TRBJ2-6	TGTGCCTGGAGTCCCGGGGACAAGGGGCGTGGGGCCAACGTCCTGACTTTC	CAWSPGDKGRGANVLTF
TRBV12-3/TRBV12-4	TRBD1	medium-sized	TRBJ2-7	TGTGCCAGCAGCTCGGGACAGGGTCACGAGCAGTACTTC	CASSSGQGHEQYF
TRBV7-8	-	-	TRBJ2-3	TGTGCCAGCAGCCCCCTCGGGGGAAATACAGATGCGCAGTATTTT	CASSPLGGNTDAQYF
TRBV10-1	TRBD1	-	TRBJ1-2	TGCGCCAGCAGCCCAGGGACAGAGTATGGCTACACCTTC	CASSPGTEYGYTF
TRBV6-5	-	medium-sized	TRBJ2-3	TGTGCCAGCACCTACGGGGATACGCAGTATTTT	CASTYGDTQYF
TRBV14	TRBD1	-	TRBJ1-1	TGTGCCAGCAGCCCTCTCTCGACAGGGACCCTCACTGAAGCTTTCTTT	CASSPLSTGTLTEAFF
TRBV5-1	-	medium-sized	TRBJ2-6	TGCGCCAGCAGCTTGAGTACGGTAGCTGGGGCCAACGTCCTGACTTTC	CASSLSTVAGANVLTF
TRBV12-5	TRBD1	-	TRBJ2-2	TGTGCTAGTGGGACAGGGACAGACCTGAACACCGGGGAGCTGTTTTTT	CASGTGTDLNTGELFF
TRBV7-9	TRBD2	-	TRBJ2-1	TGTGCCAGCAGTAGGACTAGCAGGGCCCACAATGAGCAGTTCTTC	CASSRTSRAHNEQFF